This is a list of T cell receptor beta chains from one sample in a study of molecular identifiers for immune sequencing clone quantification. Via MiXCR, TCRdb re-called the PCR reads, giving one row per CDR3 protein. The sample carries some 320,000 distinct CDR3 sequences, about a fifth recorded once. Sequenced: naive CD8+ T cells from blood, with Jurkat cell RNA spiked in. These TCRs come from a human donor in good health. Some libraries in this study had Jurkat cell RNA spiked in. The CDR3 runs from the conserved cysteine through the conserved F or W. A D gene is named only where the DNA matches it firmly. Expanded clones are given a class, and other clones once, few, many or no size at all.

D gene: .; V gene: TRBV20-1; clone size: .; J gene: TRBJ2-3; CDR3 protein: CSAQNRVNSADTQYF; CDR3 DNA: TGCAGTGCACAAAACAGGGTCAACTCGGCAGATACGCAGTATTTT
D gene: .; V gene: TRBV3-1; clone size: .; J gene: TRBJ2-6; CDR3 protein: CASSKKGVHGANVLTF; CDR3 DNA: TGTGCCAGCAGCAAAAAAGGGGTACATGGGGCCAACGTCCTGACTTTC
D gene: .; V gene: TRBV27; clone size: few; J gene: TRBJ1-6; CDR3 protein: CASRTGTYLAPLHF; CDR3 DNA: TGTGCCAGCAGAACCGGGACCTACTTAGCACCCCTCCACTTT
D gene: .; V gene: TRBV6-2/TRBV6-3; clone size: .; J gene: TRBJ2-3; CDR3 protein: CASSYIASLSSTDTQYF; CDR3 DNA: TGTGCCAGCAGTTACATCGCTAGCTTATCTAGCACAGATACGCAGTATTTT
D gene: .; V gene: TRBV18; clone size: many; J gene: TRBJ1-3; CDR3 protein: CASSPGFLSGNTIYF; CDR3 DNA: TGTGCCAGCTCACCCGGGTTCCTCTCTGGAAACACCATATATTTT
D gene: TRBD2; V gene: TRBV28; clone size: few; J gene: TRBJ2-5; CDR3 protein: CASNHFSGSGGETQYF; CDR3 DNA: TGTGCCAGCAACCATTTTAGCGGGAGCGGGGGAGAGACCCAGTACTTC
D gene: .; V gene: TRBV21-1; clone size: many; J gene: TRBJ1-5; CDR3 protein: CASSKAAWSYSNQPQHF; CDR3 DNA: TGTGCCAGCAGCAAAGCGGCTTGGTCTTATAGCAATCAGCCCCAGCATTTT
D gene: .; V gene: TRBV20-1; clone size: .; J gene: TRBJ2-5; CDR3 protein: CSARDMGTQYF; CDR3 DNA: TGCAGTGCTAGAGATATGGGTACCCAGTACTTC
D gene: .; V gene: TRBV27; clone size: many; J gene: TRBJ2-7; CDR3 protein: CASSYGDEQYF; CDR3 DNA: TGTGCCAGCAGTTATGGGGACGAGCAGTACTTC
D gene: TRBD1; V gene: TRBV5-1; clone size: many; J gene: TRBJ2-7; CDR3 protein: CASSLDRGSGSYEQYF; CDR3 DNA: TGCGCCAGCAGCTTGGACAGGGGCTCGGGATCCTACGAGCAGTACTTC
D gene: TRBD1; V gene: TRBV7-9; clone size: many; J gene: TRBJ2-3; CDR3 protein: CASTTTLTGGDTDTQYF; CDR3 DNA: TGTGCCAGCACCACTACCCTCACAGGGGGCGATACAGATACGCAGTATTTT
D gene: TRBD1; V gene: TRBV27; clone size: many; J gene: TRBJ2-6; CDR3 protein: CASSSTARTGAGANVLTF; CDR3 DNA: TGTGCCAGCAGTTCGACCGCAAGAACAGGGGCTGGGGCCAACGTCCTGACTTTC
D gene: .; V gene: TRBV19; clone size: once; J gene: TRBJ2-1; CDR3 protein: CASSQGNSYNEQFF; CDR3 DNA: TGTGCCAGTAGTCAAGGGAACTCCTACAATGAGCAGTTCTTC
D gene: .; V gene: TRBV5-3; clone size: .; J gene: TRBJ2-1; CDR3 protein: CASSLSSYNELFF; CDR3 DNA: TGTGCCAGCAGTCTATCCTCCTACAATGAGCTGTTCTTC
D gene: TRBD1; V gene: TRBV12-3/TRBV12-4; clone size: .; J gene: TRBJ1-2; CDR3 protein: CASSPDRAANYGYTF; CDR3 DNA: TGTGCCAGCAGTCCGGACAGGGCAGCTAACTATGGCTACACCTTC
D gene: TRBD2; V gene: TRBV5-4; clone size: many; J gene: TRBJ2-7; CDR3 protein: CASSLAGGTDEQYF; CDR3 DNA: TGTGCCAGCAGTCTAGCGGGAGGGACCGACGAGCAGTACTTC
D gene: .; V gene: TRBV4-1; clone size: many; J gene: TRBJ2-5; CDR3 protein: CASSQIGLETQYF; CDR3 DNA: TGCGCCAGCAGCCAAATAGGCCTAGAGACCCAGTACTTC
D gene: TRBD1; V gene: TRBV5-6; clone size: many; J gene: TRBJ2-3; CDR3 protein: CASSLDGQGMSDTQYF; CDR3 DNA: TGTGCCAGCAGCTTGGACGGACAGGGGATGTCGGATACGCAGTATTTT
D gene: TRBD1; V gene: TRBV7-9; clone size: many; J gene: TRBJ1-1; CDR3 protein: CASRPDRGTNTEAFF; CDR3 DNA: TGTGCCAGCCGTCCCGACAGGGGAACGAACACTGAAGCTTTCTTT
D gene: .; V gene: TRBV28; clone size: few; J gene: TRBJ1-5; CDR3 protein: CATSDSPNRPQHF; CDR3 DNA: TGTGCCACCTCGGACAGTCCCAATCGGCCCCAGCATTTT
D gene: .; V gene: TRBV12-3/TRBV12-4; clone size: .; J gene: TRBJ1-4; CDR3 protein: CASSLEGVGEKLFF; CDR3 DNA: TGTGCCAGCAGTTTGGAGGGGGTCGGTGAAAAACTGTTTTTT
D gene: .; V gene: TRBV28; clone size: .; J gene: TRBJ2-7; CDR3 protein: CASSFLGASYEQYF; CDR3 DNA: TGTGCCAGCAGTTTTCTAGGAGCCTCCTACGAGCAGTACTTC
D gene: TRBD1; V gene: TRBV4-1; clone size: many; J gene: TRBJ1-4; CDR3 protein: CASSQEQGDSNEKLFF; CDR3 DNA: TGCGCCAGCAGCCAAGAACAGGGGGATTCTAATGAAAAACTGTTTTTT
D gene: .; V gene: TRBV20-1; clone size: many; J gene: TRBJ1-2; CDR3 protein: CSASRHQNYGYTF; CDR3 DNA: TGCAGTGCTAGTCGACACCAGAACTATGGCTACACCTTC
D gene: TRBD2; V gene: TRBV29-1; clone size: many; J gene: TRBJ2-3; CDR3 protein: CSVEEGRAGGGTDTQYF; CDR3 DNA: TGCAGCGTTGAAGAGGGACGGGCGGGAGGCGGGACAGATACGCAGTATTTT
D gene: .; V gene: TRBV27; clone size: many; J gene: TRBJ1-1; CDR3 protein: CASSPLSRDGTNTEAFF; CDR3 DNA: TGTGCCAGCAGTCCACTCTCCCGGGACGGGACGAACACTGAAGCTTTCTTT
D gene: .; V gene: TRBV6-2/TRBV6-3; clone size: many; J gene: TRBJ1-5; CDR3 protein: CASSYGVMNQPQHF; CDR3 DNA: TGTGCCAGCAGTTACGGGGTGATGAATCAGCCCCAGCATTTT
D gene: .; V gene: TRBV30; clone size: many; J gene: TRBJ1-1; CDR3 protein: CAWSVGVLPKDTEAFF; CDR3 DNA: TGTGCCTGGAGTGTAGGGGTTCTCCCGAAGGACACTGAAGCTTTCTTT
D gene: .; V gene: TRBV7-6; clone size: once; J gene: TRBJ2-5; CDR3 protein: CASSLAPDGHQETQYF; CDR3 DNA: TGTGCCAGCAGCTTAGCACCGGACGGACACCAAGAGACCCAGTACTTC
D gene: .; V gene: TRBV7-2; clone size: many; J gene: TRBJ1-1; CDR3 protein: CASSLAFGNREAFF; CDR3 DNA: TGTGCCAGCAGCTTAGCGTTCGGCAACCGTGAAGCTTTCTTT
D gene: .; V gene: TRBV11-2; clone size: many; J gene: TRBJ2-5; CDR3 protein: CASSLGPGAETQYF; CDR3 DNA: TGTGCCAGCAGCTTAGGACCAGGGGCAGAGACCCAGTACTTC
D gene: .; V gene: TRBV30; clone size: .; J gene: TRBJ1-1; CDR3 protein: CAWSVRWDGEASF; CDR3 DNA: TGTGCCTGGAGTGTAAGATGGGACGGTGAAGCTTCCTTT
D gene: TRBD1; V gene: TRBV7-9; clone size: many; J gene: TRBJ1-5; CDR3 protein: CASSSEGAGSFPNQPQHF; CDR3 DNA: TGTGCCAGCAGCTCCGAGGGGGCCGGCTCTTTCCCCAATCAGCCCCAGCATTTT
D gene: TRBD1; V gene: TRBV7-9; clone size: many; J gene: TRBJ2-6; CDR3 protein: CASSSPTGGNSGANVLTF; CDR3 DNA: TGTGCCAGCAGCTCGCCGACAGGGGGCAATTCTGGGGCCAACGTCCTGACTTTC
D gene: TRBD1; V gene: TRBV20-1; clone size: many; J gene: TRBJ2-2; CDR3 protein: CSAAQRDRGLAGELFF; CDR3 DNA: TGCAGTGCTGCTCAACGGGACAGGGGTCTTGCCGGGGAGCTGTTTTTT
D gene: TRBD1; V gene: TRBV9; clone size: many; J gene: TRBJ2-5; CDR3 protein: CASSVSPGQQTQETQYF; CDR3 DNA: TGTGCCAGCAGCGTGAGCCCGGGACAGCAAACCCAAGAGACCCAGTACTTC